These 2 T cell receptor beta chains share one sample of origin, sequenced in a study of identical twins. TCRdb called the 5' RACE reads again in MiXCR, with one record for every CDR3 protein. The sample records 650,000 to 750,000 distinct CDR3 sequences, roughly 20% being singletons. The same data also contributed to another study, on T cells expressing NK-cell markers.

The sequenced material came from PBMCs. These receptor sequences come from a woman in her late teens or twenties in good health.

The chain employs TRBV9 and TRBJ2-7; TRBD2 is a possible D gene (6 bases). The CDR3 covers 14 residues. V was clipped by 2 bases and J by 7 bases, with 16 bases between them. Germline CDR1 and CDR2: SGDLS and YYNGEE. DNA of the CDR3: TGTGCCAGCAGCGTCGTTAGGGACTCTGGGGAGCAGTACTTC. This encodes CASSVVRDSGEQYF.

This clonotype has just a few counts. The rearrangement links TRBV20-1 to TRBJ2-3; 10 bases align to TRBD2. This CDR3 has 15 amino acids. Germline loops: CDR1 DFQATT, CDR2 SNEGSKA (reference sequence). V shed 6 bases and J 2 bases; nucleotides not matched to a gene: 8. The CDR3, as DNA: TGCAGTGCCCACCTACTAGCGGGATACACAGATACGCAGTATTTT. Translated: CSAHLLAGYTDTQYF.